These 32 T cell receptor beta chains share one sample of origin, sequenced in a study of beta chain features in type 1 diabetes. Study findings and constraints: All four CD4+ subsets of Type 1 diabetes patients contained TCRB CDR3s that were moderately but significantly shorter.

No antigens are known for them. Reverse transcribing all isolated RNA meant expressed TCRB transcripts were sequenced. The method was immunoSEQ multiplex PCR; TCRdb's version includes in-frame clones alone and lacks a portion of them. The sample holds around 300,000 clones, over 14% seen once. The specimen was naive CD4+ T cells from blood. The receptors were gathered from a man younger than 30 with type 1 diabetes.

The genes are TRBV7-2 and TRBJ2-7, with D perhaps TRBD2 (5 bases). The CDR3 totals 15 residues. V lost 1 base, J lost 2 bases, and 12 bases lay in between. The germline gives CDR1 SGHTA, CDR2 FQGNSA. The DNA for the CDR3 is TGTGCCAGCAGCTTAGTGCGGGTTGGCACCTACGAGCAGTACTTC. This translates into CASSLVRVGTYEQYF.

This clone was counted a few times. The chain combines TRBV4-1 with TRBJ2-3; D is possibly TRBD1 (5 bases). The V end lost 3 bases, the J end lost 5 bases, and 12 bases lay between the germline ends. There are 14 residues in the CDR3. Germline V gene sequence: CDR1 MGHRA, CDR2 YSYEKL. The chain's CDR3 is CASSQPRQRDTQYF. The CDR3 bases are TGCGCCAGCAGCCAGCCCCGACAGAGAGATACGCAGTATTTT.

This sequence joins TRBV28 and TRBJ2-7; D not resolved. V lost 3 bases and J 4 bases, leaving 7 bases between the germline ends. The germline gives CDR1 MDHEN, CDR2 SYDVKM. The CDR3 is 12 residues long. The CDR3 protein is CASSFPLYEQYF. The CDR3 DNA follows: TGTGCCAGCAGTTTCCCCCTTTACGAGCAGTACTTC. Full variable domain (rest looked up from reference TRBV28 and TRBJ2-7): DVKVTQSSRYLVKRTGEKVFLECVQDMDHENMFWYRQDPGLGLRLIYFSYDVKMKEKGDIPEGYSVSREKKERFSLILESASTNQTSMYLCASSFPLYEQYFGPGTRLTVT.

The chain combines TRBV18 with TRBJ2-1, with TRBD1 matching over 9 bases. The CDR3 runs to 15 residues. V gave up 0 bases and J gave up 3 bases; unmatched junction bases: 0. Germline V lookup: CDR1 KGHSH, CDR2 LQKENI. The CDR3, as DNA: TGTGCCAGCTCACCACCGGGACAGGGCTACAATGAGCAGTTCTTC. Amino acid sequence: CASSPPGQGYNEQFF. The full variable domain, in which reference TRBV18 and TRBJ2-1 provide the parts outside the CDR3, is NAGVMQNPRHLVRRRGQEARLRCSPMKGHSHVYWYRQLPEEGLKFMVYLQKENIIDESGMPKERFSAEFPKEGPSILRIQQVVRGDSAAYFCASSPPGQGYNEQFFGPGTRLTVL.

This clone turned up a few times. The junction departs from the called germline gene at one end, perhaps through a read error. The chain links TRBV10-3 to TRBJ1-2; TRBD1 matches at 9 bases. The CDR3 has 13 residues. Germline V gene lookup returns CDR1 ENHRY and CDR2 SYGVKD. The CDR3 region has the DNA TGTGCCATCAGTGCTACCTCGGGGGACAGGGAAGACTTC. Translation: CAISATSGDREDF.

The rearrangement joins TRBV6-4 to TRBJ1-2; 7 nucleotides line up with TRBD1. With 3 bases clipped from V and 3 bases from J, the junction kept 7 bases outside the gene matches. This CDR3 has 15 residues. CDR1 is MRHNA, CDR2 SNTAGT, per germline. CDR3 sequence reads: CASSDRNRGYYGYTF. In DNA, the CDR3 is TGTGCCAGCAGTGATCGCAACAGGGGATACTATGGCTACACCTTC.

CDR3 residues: CASSPPDRGGIRRGTEAFF. DNA for the CDR3: TGCGCCAGCAGCCCACCTGACAGGGGAGGGATAAGACGTGGCACTGAAGCTTTCTTT. The chain recombines TRBV5-1 with TRBJ1-1; 8 positions agree with TRBD1. The CDR3 is made up of 19 amino acids. CDR1 is SGHRS and CDR2 is YFSETQ in the germline V gene. The V and J ends lost 4 bases and 4 bases, in that order; junction bases with no gene match: 21.

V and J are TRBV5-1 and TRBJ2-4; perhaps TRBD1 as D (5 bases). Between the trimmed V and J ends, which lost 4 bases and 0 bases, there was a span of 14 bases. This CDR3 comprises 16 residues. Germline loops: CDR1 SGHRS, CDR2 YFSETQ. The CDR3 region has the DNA TGCGCCAGCAGCGTAACAACAGGCCTAGCCAAAAACATTCAGTACTTC. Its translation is CASSVTTGLAKNIQYF. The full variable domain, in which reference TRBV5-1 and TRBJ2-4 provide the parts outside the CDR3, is KAGVTQTPRYLIKTRGQQVTLSCSPISGHRSVSWYQQTPGQGLQFLFEYFSETQRNKGNFPGRFSGRQFSNSRSEMNVSTLELGDSALYLCASSVTTGLAKNIQYFGAGTRLSVL.

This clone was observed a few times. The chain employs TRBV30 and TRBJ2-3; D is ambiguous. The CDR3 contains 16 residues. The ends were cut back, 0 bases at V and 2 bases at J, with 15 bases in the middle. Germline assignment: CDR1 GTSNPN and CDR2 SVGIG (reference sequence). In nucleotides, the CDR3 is TGTGCCTGGAGTGTATATGGGCCGCCACTCACAGATACGCAGTATTTT. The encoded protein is CAWSVYGPPLTDTQYF.

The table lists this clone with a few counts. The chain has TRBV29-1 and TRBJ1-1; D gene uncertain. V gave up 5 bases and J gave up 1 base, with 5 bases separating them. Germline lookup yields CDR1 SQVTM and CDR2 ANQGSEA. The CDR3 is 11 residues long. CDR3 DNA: TGCAGCGTTTACGGGAACACTGAAGCTTTCTTT. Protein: CSVYGNTEAFF.

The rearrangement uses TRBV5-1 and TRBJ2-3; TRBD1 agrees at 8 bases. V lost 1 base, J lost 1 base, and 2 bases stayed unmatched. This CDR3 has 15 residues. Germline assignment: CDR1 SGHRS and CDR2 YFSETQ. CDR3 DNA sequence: TGCGCCAGCAGCTTGCAGGGGGCGCGCACAGATACGCAGTATTTT. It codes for CASSLQGARTDTQYF.

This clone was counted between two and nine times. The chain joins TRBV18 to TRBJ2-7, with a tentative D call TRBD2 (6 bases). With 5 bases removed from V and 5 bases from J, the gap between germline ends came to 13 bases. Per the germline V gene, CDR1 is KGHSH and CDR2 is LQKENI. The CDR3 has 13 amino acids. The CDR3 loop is CASSSGTLNEQYF. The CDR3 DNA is TGTGCCAGCTCATCCGGGACTCTGAACGAGCAGTACTTC.

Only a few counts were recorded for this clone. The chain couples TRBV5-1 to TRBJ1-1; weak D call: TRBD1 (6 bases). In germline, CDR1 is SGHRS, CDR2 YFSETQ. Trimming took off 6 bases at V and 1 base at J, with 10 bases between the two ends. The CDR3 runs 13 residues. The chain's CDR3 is CASTTTGNTEAFF. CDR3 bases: TGCGCCAGCACCACGACAGGGAACACTGAAGCTTTCTTT.

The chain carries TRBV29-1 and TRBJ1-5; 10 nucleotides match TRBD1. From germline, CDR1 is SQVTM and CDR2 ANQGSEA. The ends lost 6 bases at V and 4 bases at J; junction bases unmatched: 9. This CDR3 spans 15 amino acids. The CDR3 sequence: CSVSTGTGVNQPQHF. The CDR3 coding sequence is TGCAGCGTCAGCACCGGGACAGGGGTTAATCAGCCCCAGCATTTT.

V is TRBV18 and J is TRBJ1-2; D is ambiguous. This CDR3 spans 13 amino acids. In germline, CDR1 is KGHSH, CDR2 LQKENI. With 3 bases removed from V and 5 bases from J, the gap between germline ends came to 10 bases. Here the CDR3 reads CASSPAKEYGYTF. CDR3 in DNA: TGTGCCAGCTCACCGGCCAAGGAGTATGGCTACACCTTC.

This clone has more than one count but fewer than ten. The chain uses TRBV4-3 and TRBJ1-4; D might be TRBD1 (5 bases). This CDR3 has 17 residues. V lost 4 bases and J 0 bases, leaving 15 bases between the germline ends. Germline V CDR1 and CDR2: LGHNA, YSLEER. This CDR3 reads CASSPVGGPATNEKLFF. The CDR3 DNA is TGCGCCAGCAGCCCAGTGGGGGGACCCGCAACTAATGAAAAACTGTTTTTT.

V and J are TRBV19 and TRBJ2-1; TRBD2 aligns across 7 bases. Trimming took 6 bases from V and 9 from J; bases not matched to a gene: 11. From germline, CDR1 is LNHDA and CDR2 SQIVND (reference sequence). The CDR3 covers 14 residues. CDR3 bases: TGTGCCAGTAGCACCTTCAACGGGGGGACTGAGCAGTTCTTC. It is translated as CASSTFNGGTEQFF.

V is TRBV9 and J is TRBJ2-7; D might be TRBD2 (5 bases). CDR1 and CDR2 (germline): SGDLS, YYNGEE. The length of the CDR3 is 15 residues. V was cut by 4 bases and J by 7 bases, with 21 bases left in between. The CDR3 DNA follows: TGTGCCAGCAGCCCACGGGGTCTACCTATCGGAGAGCAGTACTTC. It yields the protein CASSPRGLPIGEQYF.

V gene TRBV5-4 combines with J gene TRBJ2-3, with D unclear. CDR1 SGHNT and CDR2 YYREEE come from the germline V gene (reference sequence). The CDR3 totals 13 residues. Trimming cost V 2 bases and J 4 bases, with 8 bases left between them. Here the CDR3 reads CASSLEAADTQYF. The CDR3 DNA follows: TGTGCCAGCAGCTTAGAGGCTGCAGATACGCAGTATTTT.

Written as DNA, the CDR3 is TGTGCCAGCAGCGTGGGACTGCATAATGAAAAACTGTTTTTT. Translating it yields CASSVGLHNEKLFF. This chain joins TRBV9 and TRBJ1-4; D possibly corresponds to TRBD1 (5 bases). Germline V CDR1 and CDR2: SGDLS, YYNGEE. The CDR3 length is 14 residues. Trimming removed 2 bases from V and 4 bases from J, with 9 bases in between. The entire variable domain, with the rest obtained from reference TRBV9 and TRBJ1-4, is as follows: DSGVTQTPKHLITATGQRVTLRCSPRSGDLSVYWYQQSLDQGLQFLIQYYNGEERAKGNILERFSAQQFPDLHSELNLSSLELGDSALYFCASSVGLHNEKLFFGSGTQLSVL.

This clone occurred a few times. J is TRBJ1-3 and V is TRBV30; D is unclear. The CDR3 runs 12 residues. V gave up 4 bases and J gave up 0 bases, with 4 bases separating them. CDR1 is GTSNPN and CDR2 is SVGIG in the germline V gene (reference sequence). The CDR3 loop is CAWTVSGNTIYF. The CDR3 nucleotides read TGTGCCTGGACAGTCTCTGGAAACACCATATATTTT.

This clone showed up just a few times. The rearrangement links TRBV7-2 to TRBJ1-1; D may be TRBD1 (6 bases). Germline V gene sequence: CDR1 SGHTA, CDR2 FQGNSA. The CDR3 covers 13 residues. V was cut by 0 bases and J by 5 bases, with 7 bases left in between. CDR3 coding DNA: TGTGCCAGCAGCTTAGCGGGGGCAACTGAAGCTTTCTTT. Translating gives CASSLAGATEAFF.

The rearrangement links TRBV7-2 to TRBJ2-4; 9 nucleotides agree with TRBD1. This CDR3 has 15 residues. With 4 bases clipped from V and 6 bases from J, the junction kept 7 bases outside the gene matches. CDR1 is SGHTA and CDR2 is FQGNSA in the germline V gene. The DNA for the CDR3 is TGTGCCAGCAGCTGGCAGCCGGGACAGGGAAACATTCAGTACTTC. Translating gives CASSWQPGQGNIQYF.

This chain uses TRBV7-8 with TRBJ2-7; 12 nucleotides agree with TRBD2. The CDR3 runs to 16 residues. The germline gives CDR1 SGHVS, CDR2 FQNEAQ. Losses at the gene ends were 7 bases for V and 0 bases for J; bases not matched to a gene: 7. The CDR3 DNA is TGTGCCAGCATACTAGCGGGGGGATCGACCTCCTACGAGCAGTACTTC. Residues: CASILAGGSTSYEQYF.

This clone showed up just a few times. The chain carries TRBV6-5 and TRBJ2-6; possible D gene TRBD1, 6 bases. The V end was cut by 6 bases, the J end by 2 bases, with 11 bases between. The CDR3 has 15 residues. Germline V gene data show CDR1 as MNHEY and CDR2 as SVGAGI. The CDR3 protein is CASRSTGTGANVLTF. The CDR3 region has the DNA TGTGCCAGCAGATCTACAGGGACTGGGGCCAACGTCCTGACTTTC.

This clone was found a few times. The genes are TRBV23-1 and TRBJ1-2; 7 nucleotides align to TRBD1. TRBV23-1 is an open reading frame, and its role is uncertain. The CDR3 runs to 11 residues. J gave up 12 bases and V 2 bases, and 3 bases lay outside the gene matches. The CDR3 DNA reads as TGCGCCAGCAGTCAACGGGACAGTAACACCTTC. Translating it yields CASSQRDSNTF.

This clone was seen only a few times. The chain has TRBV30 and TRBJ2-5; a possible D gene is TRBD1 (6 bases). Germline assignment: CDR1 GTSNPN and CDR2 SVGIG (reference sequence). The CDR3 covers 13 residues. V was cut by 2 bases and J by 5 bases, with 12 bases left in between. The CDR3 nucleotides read TGTGCCTGGAGTTTGGACAGTTGGGAGACCCAGTACTTC. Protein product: CAWSLDSWETQYF.

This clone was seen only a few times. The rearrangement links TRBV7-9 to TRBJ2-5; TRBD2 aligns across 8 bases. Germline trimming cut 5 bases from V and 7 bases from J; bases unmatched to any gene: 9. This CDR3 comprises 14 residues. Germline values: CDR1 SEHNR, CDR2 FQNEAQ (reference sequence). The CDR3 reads CASSPVSGSGTQYF. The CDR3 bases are TGTGCCAGCAGCCCTGTAAGCGGGAGCGGGACCCAGTACTTC.

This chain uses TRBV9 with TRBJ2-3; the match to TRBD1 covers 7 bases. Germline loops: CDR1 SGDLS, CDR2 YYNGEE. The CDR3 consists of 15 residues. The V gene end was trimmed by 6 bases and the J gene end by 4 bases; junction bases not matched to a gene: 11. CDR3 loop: CASTKGQIEADTQYF. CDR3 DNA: TGTGCCAGCACCAAGGGACAGATAGAGGCAGATACGCAGTATTTT.

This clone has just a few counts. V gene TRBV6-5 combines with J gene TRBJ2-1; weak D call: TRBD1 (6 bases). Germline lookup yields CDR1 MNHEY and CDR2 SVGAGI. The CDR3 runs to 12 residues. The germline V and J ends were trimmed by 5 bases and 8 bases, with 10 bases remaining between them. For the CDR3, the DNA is TGTGCCAGCAGTGAACAGGGTGATGAGCAGTTCTTC. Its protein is CASSEQGDEQFF.

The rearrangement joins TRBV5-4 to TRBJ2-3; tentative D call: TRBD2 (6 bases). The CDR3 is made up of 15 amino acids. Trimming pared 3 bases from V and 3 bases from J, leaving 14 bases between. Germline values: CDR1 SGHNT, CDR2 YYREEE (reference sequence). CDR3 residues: CASSSSGTWTDTQYF. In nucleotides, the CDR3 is TGTGCCAGCAGCTCCTCCGGGACTTGGACAGATACGCAGTATTTT.

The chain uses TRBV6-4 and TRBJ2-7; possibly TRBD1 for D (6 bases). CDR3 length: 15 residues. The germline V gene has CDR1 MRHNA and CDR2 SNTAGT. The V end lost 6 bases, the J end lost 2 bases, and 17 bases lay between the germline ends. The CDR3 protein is CASSFSTGIPYEQYF. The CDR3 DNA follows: TGTGCCAGCAGCTTTTCCACAGGGATCCCCTACGAGCAGTACTTC.